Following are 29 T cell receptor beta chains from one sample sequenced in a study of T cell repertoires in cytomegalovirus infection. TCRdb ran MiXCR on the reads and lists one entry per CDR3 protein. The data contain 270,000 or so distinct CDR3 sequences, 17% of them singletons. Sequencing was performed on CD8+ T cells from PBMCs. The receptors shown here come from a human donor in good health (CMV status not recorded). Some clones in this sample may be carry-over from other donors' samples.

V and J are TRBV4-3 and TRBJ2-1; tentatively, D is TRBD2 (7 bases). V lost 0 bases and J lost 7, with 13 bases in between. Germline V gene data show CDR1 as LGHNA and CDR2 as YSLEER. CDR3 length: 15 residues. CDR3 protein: CASSQDRGGGNEQFF. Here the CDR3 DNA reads TGCGCCAGCAGCCAAGATAGGGGGGGCGGGAATGAGCAGTTCTTC.

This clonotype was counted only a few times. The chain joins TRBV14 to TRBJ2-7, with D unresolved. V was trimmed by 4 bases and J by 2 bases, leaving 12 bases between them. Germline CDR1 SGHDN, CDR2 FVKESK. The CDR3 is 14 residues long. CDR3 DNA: TGTGCCAGCAGCCCCCTAGGGCAACCCTACGAGCAGTACTTC. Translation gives CASSPLGQPYEQYF.

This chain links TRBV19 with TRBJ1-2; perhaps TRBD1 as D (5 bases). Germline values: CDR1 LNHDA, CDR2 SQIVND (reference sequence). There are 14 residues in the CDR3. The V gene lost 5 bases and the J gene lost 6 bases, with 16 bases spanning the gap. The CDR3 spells CASSPEGEIDGYTF. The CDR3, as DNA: TGTGCCAGTAGTCCCGAAGGGGAGATTGATGGCTACACCTTC.

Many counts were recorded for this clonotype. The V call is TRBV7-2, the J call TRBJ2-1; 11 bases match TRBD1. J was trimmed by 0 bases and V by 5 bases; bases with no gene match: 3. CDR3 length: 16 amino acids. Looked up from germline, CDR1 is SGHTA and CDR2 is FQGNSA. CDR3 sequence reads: CASSPGQGASYNEQFF. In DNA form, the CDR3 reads TGTGCCAGCAGCCCTGGACAGGGGGCCTCCTACAATGAGCAGTTCTTC.

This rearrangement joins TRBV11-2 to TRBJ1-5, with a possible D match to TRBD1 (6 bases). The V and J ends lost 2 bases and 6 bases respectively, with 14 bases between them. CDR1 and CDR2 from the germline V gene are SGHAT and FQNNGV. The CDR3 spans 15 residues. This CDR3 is CASSLSQGYGQPQHF. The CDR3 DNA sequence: TGTGCCAGCAGCTTATCGCAGGGGTATGGTCAGCCCCAGCATTTT.

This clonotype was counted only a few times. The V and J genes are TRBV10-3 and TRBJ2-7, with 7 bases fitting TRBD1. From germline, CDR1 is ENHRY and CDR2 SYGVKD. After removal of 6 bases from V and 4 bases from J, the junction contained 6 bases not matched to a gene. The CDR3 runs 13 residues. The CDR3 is CAIRPGQSYEQYF. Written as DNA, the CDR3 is TGTGCCATCAGGCCGGGACAGAGTTACGAGCAGTACTTC.

Here the CDR3 reads CASSQDVNGETQYF. In DNA form, the CDR3 reads TGCGCCAGCAGCCAGGATGTTAACGGGGAGACCCAGTACTTC. The V and J genes are TRBV4-1 and TRBJ2-5; D is ambiguous. CDR1 MGHRA and CDR2 YSYEKL come from the germline V gene. The CDR3 is 14 amino acids. Trimming removed 3 bases from V and 5 bases from J, with 13 bases in between.

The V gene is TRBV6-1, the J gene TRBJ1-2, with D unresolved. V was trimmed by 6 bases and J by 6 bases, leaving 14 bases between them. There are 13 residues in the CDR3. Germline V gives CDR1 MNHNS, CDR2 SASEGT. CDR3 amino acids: CASRGWGGDGYTF. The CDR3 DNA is TGTGCCAGCAGGGGCTGGGGTGGGGATGGCTACACCTTC.

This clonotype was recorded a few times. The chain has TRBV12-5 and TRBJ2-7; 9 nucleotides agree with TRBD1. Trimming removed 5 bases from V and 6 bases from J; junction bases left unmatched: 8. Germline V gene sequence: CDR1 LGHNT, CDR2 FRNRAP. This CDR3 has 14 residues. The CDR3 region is CASGTQGTGIEQYF. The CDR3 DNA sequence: TGTGCTAGTGGTACCCAGGGGACAGGGATCGAGCAGTACTTC.

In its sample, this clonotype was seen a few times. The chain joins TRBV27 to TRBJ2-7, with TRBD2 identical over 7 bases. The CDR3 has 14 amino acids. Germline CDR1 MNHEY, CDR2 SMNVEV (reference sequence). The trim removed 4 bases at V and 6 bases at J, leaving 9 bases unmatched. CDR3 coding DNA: TGTGCCAGCAGTTGGAGACTAGCTAGTTTCGAGCAGTACTTC. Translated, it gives CASSWRLASFEQYF.

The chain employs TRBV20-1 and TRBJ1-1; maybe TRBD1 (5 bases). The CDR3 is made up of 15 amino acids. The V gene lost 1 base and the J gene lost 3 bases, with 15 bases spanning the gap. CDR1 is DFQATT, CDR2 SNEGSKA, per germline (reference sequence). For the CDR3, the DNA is TGCAGTGCTAGAGTTCGTGGCAGGGTTGACACTGAAGCTTTCTTT. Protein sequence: CSARVRGRVDTEAFF.

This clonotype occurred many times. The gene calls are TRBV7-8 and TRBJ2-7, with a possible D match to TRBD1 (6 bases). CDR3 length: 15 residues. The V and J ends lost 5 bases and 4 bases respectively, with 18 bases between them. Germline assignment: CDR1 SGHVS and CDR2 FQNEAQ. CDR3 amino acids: CASSERDKGLYEQYF. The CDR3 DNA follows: TGTGCCAGCAGCGAGAGGGACAAGGGGCTTTACGAGCAGTACTTC.

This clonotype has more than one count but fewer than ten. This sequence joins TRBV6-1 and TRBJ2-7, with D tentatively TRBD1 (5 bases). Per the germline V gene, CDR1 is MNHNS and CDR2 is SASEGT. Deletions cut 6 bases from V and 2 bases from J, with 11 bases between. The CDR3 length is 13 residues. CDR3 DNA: TGTGCCAGCAGGCTGACAGATACCTACGAGCAGTACTTC. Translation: CASRLTDTYEQYF.

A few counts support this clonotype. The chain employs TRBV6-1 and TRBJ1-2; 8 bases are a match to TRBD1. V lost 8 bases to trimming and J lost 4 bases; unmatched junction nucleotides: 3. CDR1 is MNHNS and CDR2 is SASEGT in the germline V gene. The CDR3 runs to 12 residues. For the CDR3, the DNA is TGTGCCAGCGGCGACAGGGGCTATGGCTACACCTTC. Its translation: CASGDRGYGYTF.

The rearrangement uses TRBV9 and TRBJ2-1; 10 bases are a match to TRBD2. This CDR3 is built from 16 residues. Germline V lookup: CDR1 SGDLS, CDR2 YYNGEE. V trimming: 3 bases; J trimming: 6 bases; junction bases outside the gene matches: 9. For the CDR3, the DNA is TGTGCCAGCAGCGCCTACAGCGGGGGGGCCGGCAATGAGCAGTTCTTC. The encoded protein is CASSAYSGGAGNEQFF.

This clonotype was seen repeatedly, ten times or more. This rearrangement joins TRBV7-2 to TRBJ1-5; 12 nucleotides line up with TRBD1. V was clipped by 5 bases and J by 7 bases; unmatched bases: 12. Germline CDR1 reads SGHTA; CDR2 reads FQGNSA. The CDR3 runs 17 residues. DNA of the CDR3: TGTGCCAGCAGCGATCCGGGACAGGGGGCGCTAAGGCAGCCCCAGCATTTT. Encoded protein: CASSDPGQGALRQPQHF.

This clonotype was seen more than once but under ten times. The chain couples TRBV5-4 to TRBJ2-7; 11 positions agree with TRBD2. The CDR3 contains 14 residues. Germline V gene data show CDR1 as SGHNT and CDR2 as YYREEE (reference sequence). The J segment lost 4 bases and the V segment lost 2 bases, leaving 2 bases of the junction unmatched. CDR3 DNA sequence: TGTGCCAGCAGCTTTAGCGGGGGGGAATACGAGCAGTACTTC. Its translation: CASSFSGGEYEQYF.

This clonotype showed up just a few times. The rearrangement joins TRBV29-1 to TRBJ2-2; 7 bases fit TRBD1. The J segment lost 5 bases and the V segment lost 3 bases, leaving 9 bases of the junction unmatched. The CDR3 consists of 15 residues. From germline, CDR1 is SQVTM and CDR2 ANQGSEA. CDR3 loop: CSVETGTDSTGELFF. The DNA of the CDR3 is TGCAGCGTTGAGACCGGGACAGACTCAACCGGGGAGCTGTTTTTT.

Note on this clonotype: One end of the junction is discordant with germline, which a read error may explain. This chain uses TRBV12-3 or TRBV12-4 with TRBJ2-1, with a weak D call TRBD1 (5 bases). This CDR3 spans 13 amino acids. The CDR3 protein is CAGSFSRENEQFF. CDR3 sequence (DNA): TGTGCCGGCAGTTTTAGCAGGGAAAATGAGCAGTTCTTC.

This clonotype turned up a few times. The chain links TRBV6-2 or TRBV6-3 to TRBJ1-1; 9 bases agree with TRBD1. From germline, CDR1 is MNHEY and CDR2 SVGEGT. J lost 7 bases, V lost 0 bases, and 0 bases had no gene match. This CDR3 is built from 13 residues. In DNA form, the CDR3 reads TGTGCCAGCAGTTACTCGACAGGGGGTGAAGCTTTCTTT. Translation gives CASSYSTGGEAFF.

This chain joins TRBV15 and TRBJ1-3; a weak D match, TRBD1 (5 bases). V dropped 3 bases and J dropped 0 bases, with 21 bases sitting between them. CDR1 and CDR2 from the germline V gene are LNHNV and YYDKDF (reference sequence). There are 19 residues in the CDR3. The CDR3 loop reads CATSSPGAVDPVSGNTIYF. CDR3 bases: TGTGCCACCAGCAGCCCTGGGGCGGTGGACCCGGTCTCTGGAAACACCATATATTTT.

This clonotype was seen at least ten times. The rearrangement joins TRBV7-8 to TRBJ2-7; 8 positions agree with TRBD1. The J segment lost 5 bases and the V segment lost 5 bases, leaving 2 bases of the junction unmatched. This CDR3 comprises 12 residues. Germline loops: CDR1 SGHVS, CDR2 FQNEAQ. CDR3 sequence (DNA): TGTGCCAGCAGCGCGACAGGGGACGAGCAGTACTTC. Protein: CASSATGDEQYF.

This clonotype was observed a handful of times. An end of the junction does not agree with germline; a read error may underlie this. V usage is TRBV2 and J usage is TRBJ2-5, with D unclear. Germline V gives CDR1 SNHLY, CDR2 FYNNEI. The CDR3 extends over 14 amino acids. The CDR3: CASSEDRRLETQYF. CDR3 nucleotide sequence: TGTGCCAGCAGCGAAGACCGTAGATTAGAGACCCAGTACTTC.

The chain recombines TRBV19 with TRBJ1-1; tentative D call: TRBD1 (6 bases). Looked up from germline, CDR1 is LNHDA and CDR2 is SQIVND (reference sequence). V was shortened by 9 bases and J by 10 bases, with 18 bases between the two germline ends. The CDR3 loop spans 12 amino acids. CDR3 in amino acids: CASENWGLGAFF. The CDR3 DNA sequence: TGTGCCAGCGAGAACTGGGGGCTCGGAGCTTTCTTT.

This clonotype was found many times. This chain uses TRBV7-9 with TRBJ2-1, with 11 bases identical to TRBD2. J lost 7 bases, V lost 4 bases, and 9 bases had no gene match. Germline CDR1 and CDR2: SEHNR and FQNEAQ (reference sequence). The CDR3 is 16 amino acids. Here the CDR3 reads CASSSSGTSGKNEQFF. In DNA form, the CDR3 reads TGTGCCAGCAGCTCAAGTGGGACTAGCGGAAAAAATGAGCAGTTCTTC.

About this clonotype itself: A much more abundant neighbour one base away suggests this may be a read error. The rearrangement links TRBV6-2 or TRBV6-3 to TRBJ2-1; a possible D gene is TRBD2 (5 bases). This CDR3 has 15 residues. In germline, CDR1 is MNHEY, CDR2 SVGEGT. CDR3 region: CASSMSGISYNVQFF. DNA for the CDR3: TGTGCCAGCAGTATGTCGGGGATCTCCTACAATGTGCAGTTCTTC.

Here the CDR3 DNA reads TGTGCCAGCAGTCCCGGACAGGGCATAGGGGATACGCAGTATTTT. Residues: CASSPGQGIGDTQYF. This chain links TRBV28 with TRBJ2-3, with TRBD1 matching over 8 bases. The ends lost 5 bases at V and 6 bases at J; junction bases unmatched: 10. The CDR3 has 15 amino acids. Per the germline V gene, CDR1 is MDHEN and CDR2 is SYDVKM.

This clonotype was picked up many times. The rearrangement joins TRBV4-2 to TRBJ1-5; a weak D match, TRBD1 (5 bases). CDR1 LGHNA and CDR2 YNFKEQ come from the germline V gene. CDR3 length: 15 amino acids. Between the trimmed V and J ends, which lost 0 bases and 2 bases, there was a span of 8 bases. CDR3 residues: CASSQDMTGNQPQHF. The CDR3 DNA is TGTGCCAGCAGCCAAGATATGACAGGCAATCAGCCCCAGCATTTT.

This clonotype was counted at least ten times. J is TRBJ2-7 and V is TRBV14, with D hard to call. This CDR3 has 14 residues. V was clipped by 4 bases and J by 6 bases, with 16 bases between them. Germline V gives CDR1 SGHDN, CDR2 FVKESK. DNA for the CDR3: TGTGCCAGCAGCCCTCTCATTGGTGGTGGCGAGCAGTACTTC. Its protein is CASSPLIGGGEQYF.